These T cell receptor beta chains were read from a single sample in a study of early T cells in non-severe SARS-CoV-2 infection. TCRdb reanalysed the 5' RACE reads using MiXCR and keeps one entry per CDR3 protein. Here the sample spans around 50,000 distinct CDR3 sequences, around 6% being singletons. Sequences were obtained from whole blood. The source of these receptors is an adult who was a healthcare worker with PCR-confirmed SARS-CoV-2 infection or an uninfected control (not recorded which). The conserved cysteine and the conserved F or W are not part of the CDR3 here. Clone size, where shown, is once, few, many, or a class for clones that have expanded.

clone size	V gene	CDR3 protein
few	TRBV5-1	ASSQAGTGFVAYNEQF
many	TRBV7-9	ASSLLPGGVTEAF
many	TRBV7-2	ASSSPSGTSGRNEQF
many	TRBV7-8	ASSLDQGLKADTQY
many	TRBV7-9	ASSIDPAHEQY
many	TRBV12-3/TRBV12-4	ASSLARSGGSFGYT
many	TRBV19	ASSIDSTYEQY
many	TRBV6-5	ASSSYNSPLH
many	TRBV6-5	ASTPNGGNSPLH
many	TRBV12-3/TRBV12-4	ASSTTGQNTGELF
many	TRBV19	ASSGTGPGSYGYT
many	TRBV7-8	ASSPISGMRNQPQH
many	TRBV5-4	ASSLPGGAETQY
-	TRBV11-2	ASSLPPGLNQY
many	TRBV9	ASSWDGGRQPQH
many	TRBV20-1	SAITPGPGEQY
many	TRBV7-2	ASSSMGGQY
many	TRBV29-1	SVGRGGNQPQH
many	TRBV6-2/TRBV6-3	ASSYRREGTEAF
few	TRBV4-1	ASSQGSNWPGELF
many	TRBV6-2/TRBV6-3	ASSQKGDASGYT
many	TRBV20-1	SAKVGDQPQH
many	TRBV27	ASSRAGQPQH
-	TRBV18	ASSPGNRGGEKLF
many	TRBV4-1	ASSQPGQGKSYEQY
-	TRBV29-1	SVEVATGVYTQY
few	TRBV3-1	ASSQDGTAGGYT
many	TRBV3-1	ASSQDLGVQPQH
-	TRBV6-2/TRBV6-3	ASRPGTGSIQETQY
many	TRBV7-2	ASTPRGGGHRYEQY
many	TRBV15	ATSRDSGDTGELF
-	TRBV18	ASSGDGQPQH
few	TRBV7-2	ASSLDRGHNSPLH
few	TRBV5-4	ASSHRTSGRPYEQY
many	TRBV4-2	ASSQDMDIDQPQH
many	TRBV10-3	AITRGTSGDTQY
-	TRBV7-9	ASSFIDGSEEQY
few	TRBV7-2	ASSLAQGGSWVAQY
-	TRBV27	ASSLTSKQVAQF
few	TRBV6-6	ASRDQANYGYT
many	TRBV29-1	SVEGLAGGGAYEQY
many	TRBV7-9	ASSPGTAKETQY
many	TRBV30	AWSAGLAGGEEQY
many	TRBV7-7	ASSPGPSYEQY
many	TRBV14	ASSQDRRGGSYT
-	TRBV12-3/TRBV12-4	ASSNGGSSGANVLT
few	TRBV4-3	ASSQDRGLQETQY
few	TRBV20-1	SARDWDTQY
many	TRBV7-2	ASSLVGDPETGNTIY
many	TRBV11-2	ASSLVRSRLEYSGANVLT
many	TRBV2	ASKTGGARNTEAF
many	TRBV7-3	ASSRRDRDQQF
medium-sized	TRBV20-1	SASVPGGPPQY
many	TRBV6-1	ATTGMTYEQY
few	TRBV29-1	SVRGPGGETQY
few	TRBV30	AWSRPTEAF
-	TRBV5-1	ASSGLGRTDTRY
few	TRBV10-2	ASSEWGQRGY
-	TRBV15	ATGTGATTDTQY